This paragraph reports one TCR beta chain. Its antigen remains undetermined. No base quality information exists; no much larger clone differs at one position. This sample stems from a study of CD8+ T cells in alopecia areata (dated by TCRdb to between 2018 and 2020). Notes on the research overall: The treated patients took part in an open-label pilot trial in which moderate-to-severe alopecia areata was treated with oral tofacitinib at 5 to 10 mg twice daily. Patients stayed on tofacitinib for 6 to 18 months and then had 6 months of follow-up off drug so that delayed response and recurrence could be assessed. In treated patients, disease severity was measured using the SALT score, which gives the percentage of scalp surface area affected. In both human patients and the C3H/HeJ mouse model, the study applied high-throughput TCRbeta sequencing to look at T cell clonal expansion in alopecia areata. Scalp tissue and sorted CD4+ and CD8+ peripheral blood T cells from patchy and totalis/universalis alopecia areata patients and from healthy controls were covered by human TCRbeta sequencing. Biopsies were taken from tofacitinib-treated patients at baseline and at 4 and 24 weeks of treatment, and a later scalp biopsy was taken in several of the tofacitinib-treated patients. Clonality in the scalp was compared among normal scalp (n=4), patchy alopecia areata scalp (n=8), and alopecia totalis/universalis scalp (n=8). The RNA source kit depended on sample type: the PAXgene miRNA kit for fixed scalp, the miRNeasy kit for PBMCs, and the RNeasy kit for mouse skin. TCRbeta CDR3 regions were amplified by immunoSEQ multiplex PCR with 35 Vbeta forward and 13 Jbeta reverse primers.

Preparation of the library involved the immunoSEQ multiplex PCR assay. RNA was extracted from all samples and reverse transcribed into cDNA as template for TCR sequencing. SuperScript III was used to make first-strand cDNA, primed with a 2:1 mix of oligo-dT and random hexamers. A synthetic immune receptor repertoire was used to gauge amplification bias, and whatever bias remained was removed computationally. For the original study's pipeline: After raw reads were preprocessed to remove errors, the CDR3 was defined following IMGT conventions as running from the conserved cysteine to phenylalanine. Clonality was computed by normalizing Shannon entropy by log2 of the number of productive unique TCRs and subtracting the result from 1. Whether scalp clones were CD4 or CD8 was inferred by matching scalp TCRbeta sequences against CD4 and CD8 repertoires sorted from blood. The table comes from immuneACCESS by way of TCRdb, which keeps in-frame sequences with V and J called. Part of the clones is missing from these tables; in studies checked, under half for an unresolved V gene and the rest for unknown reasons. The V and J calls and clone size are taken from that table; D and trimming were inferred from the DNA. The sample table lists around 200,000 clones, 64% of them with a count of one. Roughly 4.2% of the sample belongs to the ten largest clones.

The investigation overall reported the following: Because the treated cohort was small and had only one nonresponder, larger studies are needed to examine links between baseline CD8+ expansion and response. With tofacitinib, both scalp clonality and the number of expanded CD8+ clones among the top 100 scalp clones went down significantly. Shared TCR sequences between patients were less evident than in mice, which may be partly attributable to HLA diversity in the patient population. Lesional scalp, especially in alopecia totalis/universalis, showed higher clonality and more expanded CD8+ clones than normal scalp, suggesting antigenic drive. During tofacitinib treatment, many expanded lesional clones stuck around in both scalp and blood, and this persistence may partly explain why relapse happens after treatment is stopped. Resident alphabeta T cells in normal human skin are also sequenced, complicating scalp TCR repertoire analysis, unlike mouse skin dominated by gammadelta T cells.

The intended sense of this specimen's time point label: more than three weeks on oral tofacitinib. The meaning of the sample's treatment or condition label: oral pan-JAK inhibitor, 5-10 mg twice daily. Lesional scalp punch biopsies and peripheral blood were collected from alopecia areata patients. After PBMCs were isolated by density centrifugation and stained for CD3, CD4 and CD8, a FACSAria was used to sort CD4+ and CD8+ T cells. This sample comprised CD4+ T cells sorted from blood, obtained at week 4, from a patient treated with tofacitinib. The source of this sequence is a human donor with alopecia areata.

The DNA sequence reads TGTGCCAGCAGCCGTTACCCCACTGAAGCTTTCTTT. This translates into CASSRYPTEAFF. Recombination linked TRBV7-2 to TRBJ1-1, with no confident D gene call. CDR1 SGHTA and CDR2 FQGNSA are derived from the germline V gene. Measured from the cysteine to the phenylalanine, the CDR3 is 12 residues long. The only DNA kept is the CDR3, 36 bases in frame from the first base. Trimming removed 5 bases from V and 4 bases from J, leaving 8 bases between the germline ends.